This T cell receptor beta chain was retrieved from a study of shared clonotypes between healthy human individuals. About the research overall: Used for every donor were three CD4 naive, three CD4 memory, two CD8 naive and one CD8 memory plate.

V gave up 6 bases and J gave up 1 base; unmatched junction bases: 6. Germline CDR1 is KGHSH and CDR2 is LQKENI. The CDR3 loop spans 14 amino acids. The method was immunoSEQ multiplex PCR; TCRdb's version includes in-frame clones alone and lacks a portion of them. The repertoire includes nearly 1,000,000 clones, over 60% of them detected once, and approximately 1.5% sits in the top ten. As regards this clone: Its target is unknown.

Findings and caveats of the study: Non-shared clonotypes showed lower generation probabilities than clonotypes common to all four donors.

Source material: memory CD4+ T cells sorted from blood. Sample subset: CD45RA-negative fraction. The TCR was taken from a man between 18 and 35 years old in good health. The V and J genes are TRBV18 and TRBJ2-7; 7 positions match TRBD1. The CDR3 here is CASSLRDSSYEQYF. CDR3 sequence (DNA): TGTGCCAGCTCCCTGAGGGACAGTTCCTACGAGCAGTACTTC.